This T cell receptor (beta chain) originates from a study of OX40 agonist ivuxolimab in advanced cancers. A remark on this clone: The antigen is unknown.

Here immunoSEQ multiplex PCR was the method, and the copy in TCRdb shows in-frame clones only, minus some. The sample lists around 95,000 clones, around 94% seen once, with roughly 0.27% in the top ten. Trimming removed 10 bases at V and 0 bases at J, with 19 bases between. Germline CDR1 is MDHEN and CDR2 is SYDVKM. The CDR3 contains 17 residues. Findings and limits, study-wide: Among the nonresponders, some also had low normalized T-cell clonal expansion. CD4+ and CD8+ blood T cells expanded clonally by week 6 at 0.1 to 3.0 mg/kg. The study found that CD8+ T cells averaged more expanded clones than CD4+.

Material: CD4+ or CD8+ T cells sorted from blood, obtained in a trial of the OX40 agonist ivuxolimab. The source is an adult with an advanced solid tumor such as melanoma, head and neck, liver or kidney cancer. This chain uses TRBV28 with TRBJ1-6; D is unresolved. CDR3 bases: TGTGCCACCCTCCCGGAGCCGCGAAGCTCCTATAATTCACCCCTCCACTTT. Protein sequence: CATLPEPRSSYNSPLHF.